This T cell receptor beta chain was captured by sequencing in a study of human T cells and chemical hapten exposure. This CDR3 has 11 amino acids. Germline CDR1 MNHEY, CDR2 SMNVEV (reference sequence). The V end lost 3 bases, the J end lost 6 bases, and 3 bases lay between the germline ends. This clonotype was counted many times. TCRdb re-derived calls from the RACE reads in MiXCR, one entry per CDR3 protein. The sample lists 80,000 to 100,000 distinct CDR3 sequences, 12% occurring once. The time point here: patch test 1, 2 weeks after DPC sensitization. Documented treatment: therapeutic diphenylcyclopropenone sensitization with weekly scalp DPC. Donors, patients with alopecia ranging from 18 to 70 years old and judged suitable for DPC, provided samples.

The starting material was whole blood, obtained in connection with sensitization to the hapten diphenylcyclopropenone (DPC). The origin of this receptor is a middle-aged woman with alopecia areata. Some clones in this sample may be carry-over from other donors' samples. This chain connects TRBV27 to TRBJ2-1, with D hard to call. The CDR3 protein is CASSFGNEQFF. The CDR3, as DNA: TGTGCCAGCAGTTTCGGCAATGAGCAGTTCTTC.